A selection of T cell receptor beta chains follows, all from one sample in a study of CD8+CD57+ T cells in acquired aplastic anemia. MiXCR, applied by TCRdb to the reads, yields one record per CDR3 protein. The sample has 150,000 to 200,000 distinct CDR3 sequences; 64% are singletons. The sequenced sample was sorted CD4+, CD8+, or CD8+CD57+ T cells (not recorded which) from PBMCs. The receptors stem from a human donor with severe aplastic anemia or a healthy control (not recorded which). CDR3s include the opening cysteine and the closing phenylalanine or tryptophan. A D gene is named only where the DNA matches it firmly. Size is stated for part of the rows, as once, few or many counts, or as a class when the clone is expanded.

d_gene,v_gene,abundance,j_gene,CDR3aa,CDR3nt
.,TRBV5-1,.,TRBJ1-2,CASSKGKGYGYTF,TGCGCCAGCAGCAAGGGTAAGGGATATGGCTACACCTTC
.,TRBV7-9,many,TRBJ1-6,CASSLASAENSPLHF,TGTGCCAGCAGCTTAGCATCGGCAGAAAATTCACCCCTCCACTTT
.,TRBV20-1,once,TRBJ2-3,CSAEPRGTQYF,TGCAGTGCTGAGCCGAGAGGTACGCAGTATTTT
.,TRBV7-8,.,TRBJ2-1,CASSLGLGIYNEQFF,TGTGCCAGCAGCTTAGGGCTAGGGATCTACAATGAGCAGTTCTTC
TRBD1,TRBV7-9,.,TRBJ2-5,CASTTGLETQYF,TGTGCCAGCACGACAGGGTTGGAGACCCAGTACTTC
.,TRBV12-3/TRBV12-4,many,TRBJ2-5,CASSPEGTSGETQYF,TGTGCCAGCAGTCCGGAGGGGACATCGGGGGAGACCCAGTACTTC
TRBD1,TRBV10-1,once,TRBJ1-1,CASRKGGQGDSAFF,TGCGCCAGCCGAAAAGGGGGGCAGGGGGATTCGGCTTTCTTT
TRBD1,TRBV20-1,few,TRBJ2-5,CSVDRVETQYF,TGCAGTGTGGACAGGGTAGAGACCCAGTACTTC
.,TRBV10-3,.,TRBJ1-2,CAISDKGYTF,TGTGCTATCAGTGACAAAGGCTACACCTTC
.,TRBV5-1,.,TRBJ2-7,CASSWGRGVVPHEQYF,TGCGCCAGCAGCTGGGGAAGGGGGGTTGTGCCCCACGAGCAGTACTTC
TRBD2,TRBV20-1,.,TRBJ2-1,CSARPFAAGGPDEQFF,TGCAGTGCCAGGCCTTTCGCCGCGGGAGGGCCTGATGAGCAGTTCTTC
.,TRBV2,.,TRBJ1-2,CARKGRGPYGYTF,TGTGCCAGGAAGGGACGGGGGCCCTATGGCTACACCTTC
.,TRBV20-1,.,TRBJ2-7,CSARSDRTAYEQYF,TGCAGTGCTAGATCTGACCGGACGGCCTACGAGCAGTACTTC
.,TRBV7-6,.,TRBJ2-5,CASSSQVLQETQYF,TGTGCCAGCAGCTCCCAGGTTTTACAAGAGACCCAGTACTTC
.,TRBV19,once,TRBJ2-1,CASSIGRVGPYNEQFF,TGTGCCAGTAGTATCGGCAGGGTAGGGCCCTACAATGAGCAGTTCTTC
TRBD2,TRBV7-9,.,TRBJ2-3,CASSLVSGGDTQYF,TGTGCCAGCAGCTTAGTTAGCGGGGGTGATACGCAGTATTTT
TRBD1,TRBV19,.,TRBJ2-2,CASSWVTGDTGELFF,TGTGCCAGTAGTTGGGTGACAGGGGACACCGGGGAGCTGTTTTTT
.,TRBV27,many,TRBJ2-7,CASSLGGSPYEQYF,TGTGCCAGCAGTTTAGGCGGCAGTCCCTACGAGCAGTACTTC
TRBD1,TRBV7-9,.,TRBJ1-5,CASSASGTESQPQHF,TGTGCCAGCAGCGCGTCCGGGACAGAAAGTCAGCCCCAGCATTTT
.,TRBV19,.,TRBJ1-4,CASSAAPLGEKLFF,TGTGCCAGTAGTGCTGCCCCTCTGGGAGAAAAACTGTTTTTT
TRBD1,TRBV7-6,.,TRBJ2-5,CASSSPGGQGIEGETQYF,TGTGCCAGCAGTTCCCCTGGGGGACAGGGGATAGAGGGGGAGACCCAGTACTTC
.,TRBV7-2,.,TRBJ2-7,CASSLAPDSTYEQYF,TGTGCCAGCAGCTTAGCTCCGGACAGCACCTACGAGCAGTACTTC
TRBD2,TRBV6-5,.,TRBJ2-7,CASSRPGLAGTSYEQYF,TGTGCCAGCAGCCGACCGGGACTAGCGGGGACCTCCTACGAGCAGTACTTC
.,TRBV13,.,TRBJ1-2,CASSSETELVGGYTF,TGTGCCAGCAGCTCGGAGACCGAACTTGTGGGGGGCTACACCTTC
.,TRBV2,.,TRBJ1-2,CASRNVFSNYGYTF,TGTGCCAGCAGGAACGTGTTCTCTAACTATGGCTACACCTTC
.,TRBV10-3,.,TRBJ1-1,CAISGSGILFF,TGTGCCATCAGTGGTAGTGGGATACTGTTCTTT
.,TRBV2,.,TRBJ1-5,CASSVDYNQPQHF,TGTGCCAGCAGTGTTGATTATAATCAGCCCCAGCATTTT
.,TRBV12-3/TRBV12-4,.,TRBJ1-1,CASSPSDTEAFF,TGTGCCAGCAGCCCTAGCGACACTGAAGCTTTCTTT
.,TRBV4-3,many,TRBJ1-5,CASSQDDPLSNQPQHF,TGCGCCAGCAGCCAAGATGATCCTCTTAGCAATCAGCCCCAGCATTTT
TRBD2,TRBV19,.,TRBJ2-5,CASSIDSGGAQETQYF,TGTGCCAGTAGTATAGATAGCGGGGGGGCCCAAGAGACCCAGTACTTC
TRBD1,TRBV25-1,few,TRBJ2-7,CASSVSLGQGYNEQYF,TGTGCCAGCAGTGTATCCCTGGGACAGGGTTATAACGAGCAGTACTTC
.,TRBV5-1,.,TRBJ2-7,CASSVRDVYEQYF,TGCGCCAGCAGCGTCCGGGACGTCTACGAGCAGTACTTC
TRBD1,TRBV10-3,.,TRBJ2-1,CAISDRDSSYNQQFF,TGTGCCATCAGTGACCGGGACAGCTCCTACAATCAGCAGTTCTTC
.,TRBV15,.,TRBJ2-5,CATSSRKGRETQYF,TGTGCCACCAGCTCAAGAAAGGGGCGGGAGACCCAGTACTTC
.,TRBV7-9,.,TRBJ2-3,CASSFRIQDTQYF,TGTGCCAGCAGCTTTCGGATACAAGATACGCAGTATTTT
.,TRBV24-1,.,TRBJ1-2,CATSRDNYGYTF,TGTGCCACCAGTCGGGATAACTATGGCTACACCTTC
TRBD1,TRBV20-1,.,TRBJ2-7,CSAGPGQGDYEQYF,TGCAGTGCTGGCCCAGGACAGGGGGACTACGAGCAGTACTTC
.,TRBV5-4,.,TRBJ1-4,CASSLLVGEELFF,TGTGCCAGCAGCTTGTTGGTGGGGGAAGAACTGTTTTTT
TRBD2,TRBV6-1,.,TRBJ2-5,CASSEVSSGSSGTQYF,TGTGCCAGCAGTGAAGTGTCTAGCGGGTCCTCTGGGACCCAGTACTTC
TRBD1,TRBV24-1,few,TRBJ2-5,CATSDPGTAQETQYF,TGTGCCACCAGTGACCCCGGGACAGCTCAAGAGACCCAGTACTTC
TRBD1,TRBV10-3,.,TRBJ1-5,CAISEEWTGDQPQHF,TGTGCCATCAGTGAGGAGTGGACAGGGGATCAGCCCCAGCATTTT
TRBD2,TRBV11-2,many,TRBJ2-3,CASSLEFPGGTSTDTQYF,TGTGCCAGCAGCTTAGAGTTTCCGGGGGGAACTAGCACAGATACGCAGTATTTT
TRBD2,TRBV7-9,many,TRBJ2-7,CASSNAGGALEQYF,TGTGCCAGCAGCAACGCGGGGGGAGCTTTGGAGCAGTACTTC
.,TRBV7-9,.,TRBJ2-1,CASSLAAEEQFF,TGTGCCAGCAGCTTAGCCGCGGAGGAGCAGTTCTTC
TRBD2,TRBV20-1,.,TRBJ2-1,CSASGTSDYNEQFF,TGCAGTGCATCCGGGACTAGCGACTACAATGAGCAGTTCTTC
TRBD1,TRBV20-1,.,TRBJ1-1,CSARLTGGTEAFF,TGCAGTGCTAGGTTGACAGGGGGGACTGAAGCTTTCTTT